This T cell receptor (beta chain) appears in the sequencing data of a study of read filtering for tumor transcriptome and immune sequencing. This library used approximately 0.4 ug RNA and molecular barcoded adaptors spanning alpha/delta and beta/gamma chains. TCRdb processed the reads anew with MiXCR; each CDR3 protein has one entry. The sample shows tens of thousands of distinct CDR3 sequences, more than 10% of them seen only once. Looked up from germline, CDR1 is DFQATT and CDR2 is SNEGSKA (reference sequence). This CDR3 has 14 amino acids. V shed 4 bases and J shed 4 bases, with 14 bases lying between them. The sample holds many counts of this clonotype.

This clonotype was sampled from a donor aged 40 or over with multiple myeloma. Material for sequencing was a population of CD138-negative cells sorted from bone marrow. The rearrangement uses TRBV20-1 and TRBJ1-5; maybe TRBD1 (5 bases). The CDR3 bases are TGCAGTGCTACGGGACGGGACGAAAATCAGCCCCAGCATTTT. Its protein is CSATGRDENQPQHF.